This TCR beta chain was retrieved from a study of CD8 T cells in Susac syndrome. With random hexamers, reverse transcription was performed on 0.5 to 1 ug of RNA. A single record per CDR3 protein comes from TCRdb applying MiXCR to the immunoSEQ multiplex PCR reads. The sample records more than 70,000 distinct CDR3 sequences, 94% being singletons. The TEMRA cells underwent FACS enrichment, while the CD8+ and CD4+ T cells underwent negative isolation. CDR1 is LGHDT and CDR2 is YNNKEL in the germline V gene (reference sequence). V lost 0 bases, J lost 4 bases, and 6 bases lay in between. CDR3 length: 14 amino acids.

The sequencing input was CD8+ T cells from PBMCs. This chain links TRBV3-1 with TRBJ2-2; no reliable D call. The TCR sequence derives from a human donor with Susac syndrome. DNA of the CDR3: TGTGCCAGCAGCCAAGATTATGGCACCGGGGAGCTGTTTTTT. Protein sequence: CASSQDYGTGELFF.